These 19 T cell receptor beta chains originate from one sample sequenced in a study of T-cell reconstitution after alpha-beta-depleted transplantation in children. Researchers prepared the TCRbeta library using unique molecular identifiers, the study reports. TCRdb re-called the PCR reads through MiXCR, storing one row per CDR3 protein. The profile covers about 610,000 distinct CDR3 sequences, with over 9.5% appearing a single time and about 4% taken by the ten largest. Sequencing was performed on PBMCs from the stem cell graft donor, taken from the stem cell graft. Receptors were obtained from a human donor who donated a stem cell graft to a child with acute myeloid leukemia.

The chain uses TRBV5-1 and TRBJ2-7; perhaps TRBD1 as D (5 bases). The CDR3 runs to 17 residues. Per germline, CDR1 SGHRS and CDR2 YFSETQ. Deletions cut 4 bases from V and 3 bases from J, with 23 bases between. For the CDR3, the DNA is TGCGCCAGCAGCAAATTGCCCCCCTCGACAGTCCTCTACGAGCAGTACTTC. Amino acids: CASSKLPPSTVLYEQYF.

This chain uses TRBV7-2 with TRBJ2-5, with D tentatively TRBD2 (6 bases). The CDR3 sequence is 15 residues long. V was trimmed by 1 base and J by 5 bases, leaving 14 bases between them. The germline V gene has CDR1 SGHTA and CDR2 FQGNSA. The CDR3 region is CASSLGGQGGETQYF. The CDR3 DNA is TGTGCCAGCAGCTTAGGGGGCCAGGGAGGTGAGACCCAGTACTTC.

This clonotype has only a few counts. The rearrangement uses TRBV9 and TRBJ2-1; no clear D gene. V lost 4 bases and J 5 bases, leaving 13 bases between the germline ends. The CDR3 runs 14 residues. Germline CDR1 SGDLS, CDR2 YYNGEE. The CDR3 is CASSPPNRDNEQFF. In DNA, the CDR3 is TGTGCCAGCAGCCCCCCTAATAGGGACAATGAGCAGTTCTTC.

This clonotype was seen repeatedly, ten times or more. The rearrangement joins TRBV29-1 to TRBJ1-1; unclear D gene. V shed 2 bases and J shed 0 bases, with 13 bases lying between them. In germline, CDR1 is SQVTM, CDR2 ANQGSEA. This CDR3 contains 15 residues. The CDR3 DNA follows: TGCAGCGTTGAACCCCGAACCAACATGAACACTGAAGCTTTCTTT. It is translated as CSVEPRTNMNTEAFF.

In its sample, this clonotype was seen many times. This chain connects TRBV15 to TRBJ2-1, with D hard to call. V was cut by 0 bases and J by 8 bases, with 5 bases left in between. CDR3 length: 12 residues. Germline V gene data show CDR1 as LNHNV and CDR2 as YYDKDF (reference sequence). The CDR3 DNA reads as TGTGCCACCAGCAGAGATATGTATGAGCAGTTCTTC. Encoded protein: CATSRDMYEQFF.

CDR3 protein: CASSRADSYEQYF. For the CDR3, the DNA is TGTGCCAGCTCGCGGGCCGATAGTTACGAGCAGTACTTC. The chain has TRBV5-5 and TRBJ2-7, with D possibly matching TRBD2 (5 bases). Germline CDR1 is SGHKS and CDR2 is YYEKEE (reference sequence). Trimming removed 7 bases at V and 4 bases at J, with 15 bases between. The CDR3 runs to 13 residues. Variable domain in full (rest from reference TRBV5-5 and TRBJ2-7): DAGVTQSPTHLIKTRGQQVTLRCSPISGHKSVSWYQQVLGQGPQFIFQYYEKEERGRGNFPDRFSARQFPNYSSELNVNALLLGDSALYLCASSRADSYEQYFGPGTRLTVT.

This clonotype was seen at least ten times. The V gene is TRBV6-5, the J gene TRBJ2-1; D might be TRBD2 (6 bases). The CDR3 is 15 residues long. The germline V and J ends were trimmed by 6 bases and 3 bases, with 15 bases remaining between them. CDR1 and CDR2 (germline): MNHEY, SVGAGI. The CDR3 sequence: CASSSGTRNYNEQFF. The CDR3 DNA reads TGTGCCAGCAGCTCCGGGACTCGGAACTACAATGAGCAGTTCTTC.

The chain is built from TRBV15 and TRBJ1-3; 7 positions agree with TRBD1. Germline loops: CDR1 LNHNV, CDR2 YYDKDF (reference sequence). This CDR3 spans 15 amino acids. Trimming cost V 0 bases and J 11 bases; bases outside gene matches: 10. DNA for the CDR3: TGTGCCACCAGCAGAGATGGTGAGGGGGCCGTGGCCATATATTTT. Its protein is CATSRDGEGAVAIYF.

The V call is TRBV20-1, the J call TRBJ2-1; D might be TRBD2 (6 bases). Trimming stripped 2 bases from V and 4 bases from J, with 18 bases between. CDR3 length: 16 residues. Germline V gene sequence: CDR1 DFQATT, CDR2 SNEGSKA (reference sequence). In nucleotides, the CDR3 is TGCAGTGCTAGAAGGGCGGAGGGATTGGGGTACAATGAGCAGTTCTTC. It encodes CSARRAEGLGYNEQFF.

The sample holds a few counts of this clonotype. The chain joins TRBV15 to TRBJ2-1; TRBD2 agrees at 13 bases. The CDR3 loop spans 16 amino acids. Germline-derived CDR1 and CDR2 are LNHNV and YYDKDF (reference sequence). V was pared by 2 bases and J by 5 bases, with 3 bases of the junction left unmatched. CDR3 nucleotide sequence: TGTGCCACCAGCAGACCCGGGACTAGCGGGAACAATGAGCAGTTCTTC. This sequence encodes CATSRPGTSGNNEQFF.

The genes are TRBV28 and TRBJ2-7, with 10 nucleotides matching TRBD1. This CDR3 contains 16 residues. V trimming: 2 bases; J trimming: 1 base; junction bases outside the gene matches: 5. Looked up from germline, CDR1 is MDHEN and CDR2 is SYDVKM. The CDR3 bases are TGTGCCAGCAGTTTAACCGACAGGGGGCTTTCCTACGAGCAGTACTTC. Protein: CASSLTDRGLSYEQYF. Complete variable domain (other parts from reference TRBV28 and TRBJ2-7): DVKVTQSSRYLVKRTGEKVFLECVQDMDHENMFWYRQDPGLGLRLIYFSYDVKMKEKGDIPEGYSVSREKKERFSLILESASTNQTSMYLCASSLTDRGLSYEQYFGPGTRLTVT.

The V and J genes are TRBV28 and TRBJ2-3, with D possibly being TRBD1 (5 bases). The CDR3 contains 14 residues. V dropped 5 bases and J dropped 4 bases, with 13 bases sitting between them. Germline values: CDR1 MDHEN, CDR2 SYDVKM. In nucleotides, the CDR3 is TGTGCCAGCAGTGAAACCCCAGGGTCAGATACGCAGTATTTT. Amino acids: CASSETPGSDTQYF.

This clonotype was picked up a small number of times. The V gene is TRBV20-1, the J gene TRBJ2-7, with 11 bases identical to TRBD1. The CDR3 has 15 amino acids. V was clipped by 0 bases and J by 4 bases; unmatched bases: 5. CDR1 is DFQATT, CDR2 SNEGSKA, per germline (reference sequence). The chain's CDR3 is CSARDIGTGGYEQYF. The CDR3 nucleotides read TGCAGTGCTAGAGACATAGGGACAGGGGGGTACGAGCAGTACTTC.

This chain links TRBV29-1 with TRBJ2-1; D could derive from TRBD1 or TRBD2 (5 bases each). Germline lookup yields CDR1 SQVTM and CDR2 ANQGSEA. The CDR3 is made up of 13 amino acids. Trimming stripped 7 bases from V and 0 bases from J, with 10 bases between. The CDR3 DNA reads as TGCAGCGGCCGGGACGGCTCCTACAATGAGCAGTTCTTC. Translated, it gives CSGRDGSYNEQFF.

The chain joins TRBV7-2 to TRBJ1-5, with D possibly being TRBD1 (5 bases). Per germline, CDR1 SGHTA and CDR2 FQGNSA. V dropped 2 bases and J dropped 7 bases, with 12 bases sitting between them. The CDR3 runs to 14 residues. The DNA of the CDR3 is TGTGCCAGCAGCTTACAGGGATTGCAGCAGCCCCAGCATTTT. Residues: CASSLQGLQQPQHF.

The genes are TRBV12-3 or TRBV12-4 and TRBJ1-5; D call uncertain. The V end was cut by 5 bases, the J end by 9 bases, with 8 bases between. The CDR3 runs to 11 residues. CDR3 DNA: TGTGCCAGCAGTCCCCAGAGGCCCCAGCATTTT. Translated: CASSPQRPQHF.

The chain has TRBV27 and TRBJ1-1, with D perhaps TRBD1 (6 bases). This CDR3 is built from 13 residues. V shed 2 bases and J shed 3 bases, with 7 bases lying between them. Germline CDR1 reads MNHEY; CDR2 reads SMNVEV (reference sequence). This CDR3 reads CASSLPGDTEAFF. Here the CDR3 DNA reads TGTGCCAGCAGTTTACCAGGGGACACTGAAGCTTTCTTT.

This clonotype appeared many times. The chain links TRBV7-2 to TRBJ2-7; TRBD2 agrees at 10 bases. There are 15 residues in the CDR3. Per the germline V gene, CDR1 is SGHTA and CDR2 is FQGNSA. V was pared by 2 bases and J by 1 base, with 2 bases of the junction left unmatched. The CDR3 DNA reads TGTGCCAGCAGCTTACTAGCGGGAGATTCCTACGAGCAGTACTTC. Translated, it gives CASSLLAGDSYEQYF.

In its sample, this clonotype was seen a few times. The chain joins TRBV7-2 to TRBJ2-3, with unresolved D. Germline-derived CDR1 and CDR2 are SGHTA and FQGNSA. The CDR3 sequence is 15 residues long. V shed 5 bases and J shed 4 bases, with 16 bases lying between them. The CDR3 DNA sequence: TGTGCCAGCAGCCCCTCGACCCGAGGCGCAGATACGCAGTATTTT. Translated: CASSPSTRGADTQYF.